The 3 T cell receptor beta chains below come from one sample, sequenced in a study of identical twins. TCRdb passed the 5' RACE reads through MiXCR, listing each CDR3 protein once. The sample lists some 730,000 distinct CDR3 sequences; 18% were seen once. This sample was also put to use in a study of T cells expressing NK-cell markers.

Specimen: PBMCs. All receptors derive from a young woman in good health.

This clonotype came up a few times. This chain joins TRBV7-9 and TRBJ1-1, with D maybe TRBD1 (5 bases). Looked up from germline, CDR1 is SEHNR and CDR2 is FQNEAQ (reference sequence). The germline V and J ends were trimmed by 5 bases and 3 bases, with 19 bases remaining between them. The CDR3 contains 16 residues. The CDR3 spells CASSPWRLTVHTEAFF. DNA for the CDR3: TGTGCCAGCAGCCCTTGGCGTTTGACAGTTCACACTGAAGCTTTCTTT. Based on the CDR3 plus reference TRBV7-9 and TRBJ1-1, the full variable domain is DTGVSQNPRHKITKRGQNVTFRCDPISEHNRLYWYRQTLGQGPEFLTYFQNEAQLEKSRLLSDRFSAERPKGSFSTLEIQRTEQGDSAMYLCASSPWRLTVHTEAFFGQGTRLTVV.

The J gene is TRBJ1-6, the V gene TRBV7-9; D is uncertain. The CDR3 has 13 residues. Trimming removed 5 bases at V and 13 bases at J, with 15 bases between. CDR1 SEHNR and CDR2 FQNEAQ come from the germline V gene (reference sequence). CDR3 protein: CASSLDGSAPLHF. Here the CDR3 DNA reads TGTGCCAGCAGCCTGGACGGGTCTGCGCCCCTCCACTTT. The variable domain in full, with the rest retrieved from reference TRBV7-9 and TRBJ1-6, is DTGVSQNPRHKITKRGQNVTFRCDPISEHNRLYWYRQTLGQGPEFLTYFQNEAQLEKSRLLSDRFSAERPKGSFSTLEIQRTEQGDSAMYLCASSLDGSAPLHFGNGTRLTVT.

Regarding this clonotype: The junction departs from the called germline gene at one end, perhaps through a read error. This chain uses TRBV11-3 with TRBJ1-2; D is unresolved. This CDR3 contains 16 residues. The germline gives CDR1 SGHNT, CDR2 YENEEA. The CDR3 is CVSSGDDPRMDYGYTF. The CDR3 DNA reads TGTGTCAGCAGCGGAGACGACCCTAGGATGGACTATGGCTACACCTTC.